This T cell receptor beta chain emerged from a study of chemoradiotherapy in HPV16-positive cancers. Background on the study: Candidate HPV-specific clones and shared TCR motifs came from two HPV16-positive patients.

Study results and limitations: Non-HPV-specific T cells did not expand in tumors during treatment, whereas candidate HPV-specific clones and E7-related motifs did.

A note on this clone: Its antigen is not identified.

This CDR3 is 12 amino acids long. Germline CDR1 and CDR2: SGHDT and YYEEEE. Trimming removed 1 base at V and 5 bases at J, with 4 bases between. Method: immunoSEQ multiplex PCR; TCRdb's copy keeps in-frame clones and lacks some. The table shows 25,000 to 40,000 clones, with around 88% occurring only once. Repeated repertoire sampling spanned the course of chemoradiotherapy. Specimen: blood, collected from a patient who underwent chemoradiotherapy. This chain uses TRBV5-6 with TRBJ1-5; unclear D gene. The clonotype was recovered from a human donor with HPV-associated anogenital cancer. CDR3 nucleotides: TGTGCCAGCAGCTTGAGCTATCAGCCCCAGCATTTT. Encoded protein: CASSLSYQPQHF.